These T cell receptor beta chains were read from a single sample in a study of beta chain features in type 1 diabetes. Assay used: immunoSEQ multiplex PCR; TCRdb lists only in-frame clones, some missing. In the table there are approximately 600,000 clones, 12% of which are singletons. The sequenced material came from naive CD4+ T cells from blood. These receptors came from a man aged 25 to 40 with type 1 diabetes. Both conserved end residues are part of each CDR3. The order of the fields is CDR3 DNA, CDR3 protein, J gene, D gene, clone size, V gene. The D gene is left open where the match is weak. Clone size appears in some rows only: once, few, many, or a class for an expanded clone.

CDR3 DNA: TGCGCCAGCAGCTTGCACAGCGGGGGCACAGATACGCAGTATTTT; CDR3 protein: CASSLHSGGTDTQYF; J gene: TRBJ2-3; D gene: TRBD2; clone size: few; V gene: TRBV5-1
CDR3 DNA: TGCAGTGCTAGCTCCGGGACAGGGGGCCACTTC; CDR3 protein: CSASSGTGGHF; J gene: TRBJ2-7; D gene: TRBD1; clone size: -; V gene: TRBV20-1
CDR3 DNA: TGTGCCAGCAGCGTAGATCTGGGGGCGACCGGGGAGCTGTTTTTT; CDR3 protein: CASSVDLGATGELFF; J gene: TRBJ2-2; D gene: -; clone size: few; V gene: TRBV9
CDR3 DNA: TGCGCCAGCAGCCAAGATGGAACAGGGGACAATCAGCCCCAGCATTTT; CDR3 protein: CASSQDGTGDNQPQHF; J gene: TRBJ1-5; D gene: TRBD1; clone size: few; V gene: TRBV4-1
CDR3 DNA: TGTGCCAGCAGCTTATTCCAGGGGGCTTGGGATGAGCAGTACTTC; CDR3 protein: CASSLFQGAWDEQYF; J gene: TRBJ2-7; D gene: TRBD1; clone size: -; V gene: TRBV11-2
CDR3 DNA: TGTGCCGGATCGGGACAGGGTAGCGAAAAACTGTTTTTT; CDR3 protein: CAGSGQGSEKLFF; J gene: TRBJ1-4; D gene: TRBD1; clone size: -; V gene: TRBV25-1
CDR3 DNA: TGTGCCAGCAGTTACTCGAGGTGGGAAGGGAACACTGAAGCTTTCTTT; CDR3 protein: CASSYSRWEGNTEAFF; J gene: TRBJ1-1; D gene: -; clone size: few; V gene: TRBV6-5
CDR3 DNA: TGTGCCAGCAGTGTGTTGGGCCTTACGCTCGAAAAACTGTTTTTT; CDR3 protein: CASSVLGLTLEKLFF; J gene: TRBJ1-4; D gene: -; clone size: few; V gene: TRBV2
CDR3 DNA: TGTGCCAGCAGCGGGGCCGGGACAGGGGGCCGAATCATGAACACTGAAGCTTTCTTT; CDR3 protein: CASSGAGTGGRIMNTEAFF; J gene: TRBJ1-1; D gene: TRBD1; clone size: -; V gene: TRBV5-6
CDR3 DNA: TGTGCCAGCAGTGTTGACAGTAATTCACCCCTCCACTTT; CDR3 protein: CASSVDSNSPLHF; J gene: TRBJ1-6; D gene: -; clone size: -; V gene: TRBV6-4
CDR3 DNA: TGTGCCAGCAGCCGTAGCGGACAGGATAATGAAAAACTGTTTTTT; CDR3 protein: CASSRSGQDNEKLFF; J gene: TRBJ1-4; D gene: TRBD1; clone size: -; V gene: TRBV7-2